Each of the 4 T cell receptor beta chains below was sequenced from the same sample in a study of T cell changes during pregnancy in multiple sclerosis. Clones were sequenced by immunoSEQ multiplex PCR, and TCRdb holds only the in-frame ones, with some missing. The data show 50,000 to 65,000 clones, with about 92% seen just once and 2.5% to 3.5% held by the top ten. The sequencing here drew on CD8+ T cells from peripheral blood mononuclear cells, taken before pregnancy. These TCRs come from a female donor with multiple sclerosis, enrolled in a pregnancy study.

This clone appeared a single time. This chain connects TRBV9 to TRBJ1-2; D perhaps matches TRBD1 (6 bases). Looked up from germline, CDR1 is SGDLS and CDR2 is YYNGEE. Trimming left V 3 bases short and J 2 bases short, with 20 bases between. The CDR3 has 17 amino acids. The CDR3 sequence: CASSDSPGGAGNYGYTF. CDR3 sequence (DNA): TGTGCCAGCAGCGACTCCCCGGGGGGCGCAGGAAACTATGGCTACACCTTC.

The chain couples TRBV19 to TRBJ1-5; possible D gene TRBD1, 6 bases. The CDR3 totals 11 residues. The ends were cut back, 9 bases at V and 4 bases at J, with 7 bases in the middle. The germline V gene encodes CDR1 LNHDA and CDR2 SQIVND (reference sequence). CDR3 coding DNA: TGTGCCAGACAGGGAAATCAGCCCCAGCATTTT. Its translation is CARQGNQPQHF.

The chain recombines TRBV4-2 with TRBJ2-7; TRBD2 agrees at 11 bases. Looked up from germline, CDR1 is LGHNA and CDR2 is YNFKEQ. The CDR3 is made up of 16 amino acids. V dropped 4 bases and J dropped 7; count of bases not matched to a gene: 12. The CDR3 region is CASSPLAGGVTLEQYF. The CDR3 bases are TGTGCCAGCAGCCCATTAGCGGGGGGGGTTACGCTTGAGCAGTACTTC.

This sequence joins TRBV7-2 and TRBJ2-3; 8 bases are shared with TRBD2. The CDR3 has 15 amino acids. Losses at the gene ends were 1 base for V and 4 bases for J; bases not matched to a gene: 4. Germline assignment: CDR1 SGHTA and CDR2 FQGNSA. The CDR3 reads CASSLVGGAPDTQYF. The DNA of the CDR3 is TGTGCCAGCAGCTTAGTCGGGGGGGCCCCAGATACGCAGTATTTT. Filled out from reference TRBV7-2 and TRBJ2-3, the complete variable domain reads GAGVSQSPSNKVTEKGKDVELRCDPISGHTALYWYRQSLGQGLEFLIYFQGNSAPDKSGLPSDRFSAERTGGSVSTLTIQRTQQEDSAVYLCASSLVGGAPDTQYFGPGTRLTVL.